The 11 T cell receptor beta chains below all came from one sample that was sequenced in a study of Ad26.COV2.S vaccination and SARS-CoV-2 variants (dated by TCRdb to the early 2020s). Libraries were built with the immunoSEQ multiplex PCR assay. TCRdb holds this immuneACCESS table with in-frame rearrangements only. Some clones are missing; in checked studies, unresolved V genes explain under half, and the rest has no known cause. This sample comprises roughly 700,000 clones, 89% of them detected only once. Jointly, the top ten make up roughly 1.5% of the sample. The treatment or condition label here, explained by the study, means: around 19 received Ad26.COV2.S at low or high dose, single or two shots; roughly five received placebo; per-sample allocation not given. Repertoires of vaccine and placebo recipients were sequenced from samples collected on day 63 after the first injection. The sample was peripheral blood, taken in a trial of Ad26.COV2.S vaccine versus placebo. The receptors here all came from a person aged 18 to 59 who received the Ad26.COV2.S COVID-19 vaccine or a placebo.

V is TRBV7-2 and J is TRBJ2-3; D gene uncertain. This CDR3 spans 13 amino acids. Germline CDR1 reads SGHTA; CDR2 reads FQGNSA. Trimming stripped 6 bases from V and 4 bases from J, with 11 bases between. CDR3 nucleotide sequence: TGTGCCAGCAGACTATCAGCAGCAGATACGCAGTATTTT. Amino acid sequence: CASRLSAADTQYF.

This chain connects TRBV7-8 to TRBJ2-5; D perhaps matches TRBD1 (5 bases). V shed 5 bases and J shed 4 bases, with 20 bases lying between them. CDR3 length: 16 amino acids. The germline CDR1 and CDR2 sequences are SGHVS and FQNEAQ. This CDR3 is CASSIGHLGRGETQYF. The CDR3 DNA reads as TGTGCCAGCAGCATCGGACACCTCGGACGAGGAGAGACCCAGTACTTC.

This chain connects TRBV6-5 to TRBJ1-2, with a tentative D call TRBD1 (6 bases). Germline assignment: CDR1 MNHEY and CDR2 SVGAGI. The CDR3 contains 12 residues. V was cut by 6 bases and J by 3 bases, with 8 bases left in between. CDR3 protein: CASRQGYYGYTF. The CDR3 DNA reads TGTGCCAGCAGACAGGGCTACTATGGCTACACCTTC.

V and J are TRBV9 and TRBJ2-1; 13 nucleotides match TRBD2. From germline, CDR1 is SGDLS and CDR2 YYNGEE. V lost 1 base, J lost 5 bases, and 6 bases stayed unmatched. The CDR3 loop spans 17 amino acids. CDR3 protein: CASSVTGTSGVNNEQFF. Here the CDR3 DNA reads TGTGCCAGCAGCGTAACCGGGACTAGCGGGGTGAACAATGAGCAGTTCTTC.

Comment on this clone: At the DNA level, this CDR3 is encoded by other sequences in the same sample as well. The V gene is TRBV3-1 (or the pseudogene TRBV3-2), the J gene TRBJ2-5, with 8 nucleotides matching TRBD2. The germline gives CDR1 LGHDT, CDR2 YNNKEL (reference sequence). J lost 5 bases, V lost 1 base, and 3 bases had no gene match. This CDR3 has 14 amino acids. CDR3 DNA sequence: TGTGCCAGCAGCCAAGCCGGCGGGGGGGAGACCCAGTACTTC. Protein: CASSQAGGGETQYF.

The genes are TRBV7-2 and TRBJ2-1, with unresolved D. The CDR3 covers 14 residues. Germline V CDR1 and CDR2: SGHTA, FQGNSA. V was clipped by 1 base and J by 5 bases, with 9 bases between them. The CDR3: CASSLEGLNNEQFF. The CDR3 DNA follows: TGTGCCAGCAGCTTAGAGGGCCTAAACAATGAGCAGTTCTTC.

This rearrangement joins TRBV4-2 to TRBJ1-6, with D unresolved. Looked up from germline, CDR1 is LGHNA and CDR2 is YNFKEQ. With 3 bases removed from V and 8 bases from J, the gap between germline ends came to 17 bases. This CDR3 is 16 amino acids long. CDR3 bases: TGTGCCAGCAGCCACCTGTCCCCAGAGGGCCATTCACCCCTCCACTTT. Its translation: CASSHLSPEGHSPLHF.

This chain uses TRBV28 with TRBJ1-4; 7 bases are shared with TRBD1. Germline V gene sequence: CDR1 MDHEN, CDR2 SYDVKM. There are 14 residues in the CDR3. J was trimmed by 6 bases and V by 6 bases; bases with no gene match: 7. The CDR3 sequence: CASRQGWRYEKLFF. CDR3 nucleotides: TGTGCCAGCAGACAGGGGTGGCGATATGAAAAACTGTTTTTT.

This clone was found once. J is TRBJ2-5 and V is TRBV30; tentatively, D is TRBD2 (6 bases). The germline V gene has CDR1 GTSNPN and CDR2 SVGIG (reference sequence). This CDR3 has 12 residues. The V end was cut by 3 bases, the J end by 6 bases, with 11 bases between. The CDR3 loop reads CAWRGGEKTQYF. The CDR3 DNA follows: TGTGCCTGGAGAGGAGGGGAAAAGACCCAGTACTTC.

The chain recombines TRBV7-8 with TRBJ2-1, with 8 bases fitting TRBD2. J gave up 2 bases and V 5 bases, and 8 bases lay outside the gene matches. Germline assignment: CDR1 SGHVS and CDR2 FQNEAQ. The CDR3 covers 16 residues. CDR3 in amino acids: CASSPRGGGTYNEQFF. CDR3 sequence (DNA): TGTGCCAGCAGCCCCCGGGGGGGTGGAACCTACAATGAGCAGTTCTTC.

CDR3 bases: TGCGCCAGCATTCCATGCGGACCCTACAATGAGCAGTTCTTC. This codes for CASIPCGPYNEQFF. The chain carries TRBV4-3 and TRBJ2-1; D ambiguous. The CDR3 extends over 14 amino acids. V was shortened by 7 bases and J by 2 bases, with 12 bases between the two germline ends. Germline V CDR1 and CDR2: LGHNA, YSLEER.